This T cell receptor (beta chain) was recorded in a study of CD8+ T cells in alopecia areata. Regarding the study as a whole: It was lesional scalp, especially alopecia totalis/universalis, that showed higher clonality than normal scalp. Whereas mice showed it more clearly, TCR sharing across patients was murkier, possibly because of HLA.

Reverse transcribed after extraction, RNA yielded cDNA as the sequencing template. The protocol was immunoSEQ multiplex PCR, while the TCRdb copy is restricted to in-frame clones and leaves out a portion. Of 90,000 to 100,000 clones in the sample, roughly two fifths were seen once. CDR3 length equals 16 residues. Germline CDR1 and CDR2: MGHRA and YSYEKL. V was cut by 1 base and J by 3 bases, with 16 bases left in between. A remark on this clone: Its antigen is not identified.

The material sequenced was CD4+ T cells sorted from blood. The J gene is TRBJ2-7, the V gene TRBV4-1; D gene uncertain. This sequence was found in a human donor with alopecia areata. CDR3 nucleotide sequence: TGCGCCAGCAGCCAAGTCTACGAGAGAAGAAACTACGAGCAGTACTTC. It yields the protein CASSQVYERRNYEQYF.